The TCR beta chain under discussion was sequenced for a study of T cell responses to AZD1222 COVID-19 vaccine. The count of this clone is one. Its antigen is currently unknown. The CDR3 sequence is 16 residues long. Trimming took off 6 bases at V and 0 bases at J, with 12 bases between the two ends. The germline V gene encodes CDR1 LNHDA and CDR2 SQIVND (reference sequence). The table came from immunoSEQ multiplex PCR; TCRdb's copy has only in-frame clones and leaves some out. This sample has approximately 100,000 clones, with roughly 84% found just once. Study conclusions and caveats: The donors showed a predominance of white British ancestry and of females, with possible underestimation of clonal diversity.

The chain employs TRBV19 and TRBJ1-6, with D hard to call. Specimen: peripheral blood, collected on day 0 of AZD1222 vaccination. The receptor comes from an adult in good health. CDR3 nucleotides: TGTGCCAGTAGCGCCAGCTTAAGCTCCTATAATTCACCCCTCCACTTT. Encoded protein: CASSASLSSYNSPLHF.